This TCR beta chain was documented in a study of blood T cell repertoires in COVID-19. Overall study context: Sites across the United States, Italy and Spain contributed samples from acute and convalescent COVID-19. Sources were T cells, B-cell-depleted T cells, or PBMCs; the material itself was cDNA or gDNA.

As originally analysed: Estimated nucleated cell counts came from reference gene primer amplification. Some clones are missing from TCRdb's copy, which holds only in-frame ones; the method was immunoSEQ multiplex PCR. Clone size and V and J calls were adopted from that table, with D and trimming inferred from the DNA. The sample records about 200,000 clones, around nine tenths being singletons. This CDR3 is built from 15 residues. Between the trimmed V and J ends, which lost 6 bases and 5 bases, there was a span of 20 bases. Germline CDR1 and CDR2: LNHDA and SQIVND (reference sequence). The sequence derives from a man aged 55 to 70 with acute or convalescent COVID-19. Sample: peripheral blood. The gene calls are TRBV19 and TRBJ2-7; D is possibly TRBD1 (6 bases). The CDR3 DNA sequence: TGTGCCAGTAGGGACAGAGAGAAGGGCCTGCACGAGCAGTACTTC. The encoded protein is CASRDREKGLHEQYF.